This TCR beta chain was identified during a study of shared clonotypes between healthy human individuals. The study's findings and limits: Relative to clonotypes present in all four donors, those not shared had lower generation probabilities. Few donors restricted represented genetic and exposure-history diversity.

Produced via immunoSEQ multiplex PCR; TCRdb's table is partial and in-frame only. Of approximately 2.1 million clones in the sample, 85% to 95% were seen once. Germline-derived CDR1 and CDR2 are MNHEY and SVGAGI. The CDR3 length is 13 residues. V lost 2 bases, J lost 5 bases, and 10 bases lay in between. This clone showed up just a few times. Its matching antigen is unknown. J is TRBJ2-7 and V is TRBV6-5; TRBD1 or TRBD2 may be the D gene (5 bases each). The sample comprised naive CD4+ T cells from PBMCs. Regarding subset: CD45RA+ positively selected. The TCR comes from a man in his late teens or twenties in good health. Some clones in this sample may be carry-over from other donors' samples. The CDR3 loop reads CASSYEGLDEQYF. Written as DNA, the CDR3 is TGTGCCAGCAGTTACGAGGGGCTCGACGAGCAGTACTTC.